These T cell receptor beta chains were read from a single sample in a study of metastatic and nonmetastatic thyroid tumors. TCRdb re-called the PCR reads with MiXCR. The profile shows over 10,000 clones, about 12% of them singletons. The sequencing input was blood. The receptors derive from a female donor with papillary thyroid cancer or a benign thyroid nodule (not recorded which). Some clones in this sample may be carry-over from other donors' samples. CDR3s include the opening cysteine and the closing phenylalanine or tryptophan. The order of the fields is J gene, clone size, V gene, D gene, CDR3 DNA, CDR3 protein. A D gene is named only where the DNA matches it firmly. Clone size, where shown, is once, few, many, or a class for clones that have expanded.

TRBJ2-3 many TRBV20-1 TRBD2 TGCAGTGCTACTGGACTAGCGGGAGCGTATACGCAGTATTTT CSATGLAGAYTQYF
TRBJ2-7 many TRBV9 TRBD2 TGTGCCAGCAGCGTAGACCCTAGCGGGACTCCGCATTCCATTACCCACGAGCAGTACTTC CASSVDPSGTPHSITHEQYF
TRBJ2-3 many TRBV30 TRBD2 TGTGCCTGGAGGGAGGAGCGGGGGGGCCTCTCAGATACGCAGTATTTT CAWREERGGLSDTQYF
TRBJ1-5 medium-sized TRBV24-1 - TGTGCCACCAGTGCCGGAGGCTATAGCAATCAGCCCCAGCATTTT CATSAGGYSNQPQHF
TRBJ1-2 medium-sized TRBV6-2/TRBV6-3 - TGTGCCAGCAGTTACGGGAGACAGAATGACGGCTACACCTTC CASSYGRQNDGYTF
TRBJ2-7 few TRBV27 - TGTGCCAGCAGTCAACTAGATACCTACGAGCAGTACTTC CASSQLDTYEQYF
TRBJ1-5 many TRBV5-5 - TGTGCCAGCAGCTTGACAGGAGATCAGCCCCAGCATTTT CASSLTGDQPQHF
TRBJ2-7 many TRBV5-4 - TGTGCCAGCAGCTCGAAAATCGGGTACGAGCAGTACTTC CASSSKIGYEQYF
TRBJ2-3 many TRBV30 TRBD2 TGTGCCCATTTAGCGGGGACCACAGATACGCAGTATTTT CAHLAGTTDTQYF
TRBJ2-5 many TRBV11-3 TRBD1 TGTGCCAGCAGCCCCGGGACAGGGGGCTCGGAGACCCAGTACTTC CASSPGTGGSETQYF
TRBJ2-3 many TRBV5-6 TRBD2 TGTGCCAGCAGCTTGGTAGCGGGGGGGCCGGATACGCAGTATTTT CASSLVAGGPDTQYF
TRBJ2-3 many TRBV7-2 - TGTGCCAGCAGCCGCGAAAAGCGGCTCAACACAGATACGCAGTATTTT CASSREKRLNTDTQYF
TRBJ1-3 medium-sized TRBV28 - TGTGCCAGCAGTTTATTGGGTGTAGTGGCTGGAAACACCATATATTTT CASSLLGVVAGNTIYF
TRBJ1-2 many TRBV18 TRBD1 TGTGCCAGCTCAGGGGGACAGGACTATGGCTACACCTTC CASSGGQDYGYTF
TRBJ2-7 - TRBV28 - TGTGCCAGCATTTTGACAGGACCCTACGAGCAGTACTTC CASILTGPYEQYF
TRBJ1-5 many TRBV4-1 - TGCGCCAGCAGCCCACATTCCGATAGCAATCAGCCCCAGCATTTT CASSPHSDSNQPQHF
TRBJ2-1 - TRBV12-3/TRBV12-4 - TGTGCCAGCAGTACCGGGACCTACGATGAGCAGTTCTTC CASSTGTYDEQFF